One sample yielded the 8 T cell receptor beta chains listed below, sequenced in a study of T cell responses to AZD1222 COVID-19 vaccine. The data were produced by immunoSEQ multiplex PCR, yet TCRdb's version contains in-frame clones alone and is incomplete. The sample records 95,000 to 130,000 clones, less than 90% being singletons. The source material was peripheral blood, sampled on day 0 of AZD1222 vaccination. These receptor sequences come from an adult in good health.

The V gene is TRBV11-3, the J gene TRBJ2-7; a possible D gene is TRBD1 (5 bases). Per the germline V gene, CDR1 is SGHNT and CDR2 is YENEEA. V lost 5 bases, J lost 6 bases, and 14 bases lay in between. The CDR3 is made up of 13 amino acids. The CDR3: CASSLSRVGEQYF. The CDR3 DNA sequence: TGTGCCAGCAGCCTCTCCAGGGTAGGCGAGCAGTACTTC.

The chain couples TRBV4-1 to TRBJ1-1, with a possible D match to TRBD1 (6 bases). The CDR3 spans 13 residues. CDR1 is MGHRA, CDR2 YSYEKL, per germline. V lost 7 bases, J lost 1 base, and 10 bases lay in between. The DNA of the CDR3 is TGCGCCAGCATGACAGGCCCGAACACTGAAGCTTTCTTT. Translation: CASMTGPNTEAFF.

The chain joins TRBV18 to TRBJ2-7; 7 bases match TRBD2. The CDR3 runs 15 residues. Germline-derived CDR1 and CDR2 are KGHSH and LQKENI. V gave up 3 bases and J gave up 2 bases; unmatched junction bases: 7. CDR3 sequence (DNA): TGTGCCAGCTCACCTTCGCTAGCGGCTGCCTACGAGCAGTACTTC. Its protein is CASSPSLAAAYEQYF.

CDR3 sequence reads: CASSVPGDYGYTF. The CDR3 DNA reads as TGTGCCAGTAGTGTCCCAGGAGACTATGGCTACACCTTC. The chain couples TRBV19 to TRBJ1-2; D ambiguous. V lost 5 bases to trimming and J lost 3 bases, with 10 bases between them. The germline gives CDR1 LNHDA, CDR2 SQIVND (reference sequence). CDR3 length: 13 residues.

This clone occurred once. The chain employs TRBV5-4 and TRBJ1-6; TRBD1 matches 8 bases. In germline, CDR1 is SGHNT, CDR2 YYREEE (reference sequence). The junction had 5 bases not matched to a gene; V was cut back by 0 bases and J by 6 bases. The CDR3 contains 16 residues. Written as DNA, the CDR3 is TGTGCCAGCAGCTTGGGTTCCGACAGGGGTAATTCACCCCTCCACTTT. Its protein product is CASSLGSDRGNSPLHF. The complete variable domain, with remaining parts taken from reference TRBV5-4 and TRBJ1-6, reads ETGVTQSPTHLIKTRGQQVTLRCSSQSGHNTVSWYQQALGQGPQFIFQYYREEENGRGNFPPRFSGLQFPNYSSELNVNALELDDSALYLCASSLGSDRGNSPLHFGNGTRLTVT.

In its sample, this clone was seen once. The rearrangement joins TRBV20-1 to TRBJ2-1; no clear D. The CDR3 has 13 residues. V was pared by 3 bases and J by 5 bases, with 11 bases between. From germline, CDR1 is DFQATT and CDR2 SNEGSKA (reference sequence). The CDR3 DNA is TGCAGTGCTAGTCATACTACCAACAATGAGCAGTTCTTC. This sequence encodes CSASHTTNNEQFF.

The J gene is TRBJ1-6, the V gene TRBV10-3, with D possibly TRBD1 on 6 matching bases. Germline V gives CDR1 ENHRY, CDR2 SYGVKD. The germline V and J ends were trimmed by 7 bases and 6 bases, with 10 bases remaining between them. This CDR3 has 13 amino acids. The DNA of the CDR3 is TGTGCCATCAACGGACAGATTAATTCACCCCTCCACTTT. Encoded protein: CAINGQINSPLHF.

V usage is TRBV5-8 and J usage is TRBJ1-5, with TRBD1 identical over 9 bases. The CDR3 has 15 amino acids. After removal of 4 bases from V and 4 bases from J, the junction contained 6 bases not matched to a gene. Germline V CDR1 and CDR2: SGHTS, YDEGEE. CDR3 bases: TGTGCCAGCAGCGCCGAACAGGGGGCAAATCAGCCCCAGCATTTT. Translated: CASSAEQGANQPQHF. Using reference TRBV5-8 and TRBJ1-5 for the parts outside the CDR3, the full variable domain is EAGVTQSPTHLIKTRGQQATLRCSPISGHTSVYWYQQALGLGLQFLLWYDEGEERNRGNFPPRFSGRQFPNYSSELNVNALELEDSALYLCASSAEQGANQPQHFGDGTRLSIL.